This record concerns one TCR beta chain sequence. TCRdb's table, derived via immunoSEQ multiplex PCR, lists solely in-frame clones and lacks some. The table lists fewer than 350,000 clones, around 87% of them singletons, with approximately 8.1% in the top ten. This specimen belongs to a study of blood T cell repertoires in COVID-19. The germline V gene encodes CDR1 SGHTA and CDR2 FQGNSA. Trimming shortened V by 3 bases and J by 0 bases, and 15 bases separated the two germline ends. This CDR3 comprises 18 residues. The material sequenced was peripheral blood. The rearrangement joins TRBV7-2 to TRBJ2-6; D might be TRBD2 (6 bases). The clonotype comes from a woman between 50 and 59 years old who had recovered from COVID-19. The chain's CDR3 is CASSFRGGIGSGANVLTF. CDR3 coding DNA: TGTGCCAGCAGCTTCCGGGGAGGTATCGGCTCTGGGGCCAACGTCCTGACTTTC.